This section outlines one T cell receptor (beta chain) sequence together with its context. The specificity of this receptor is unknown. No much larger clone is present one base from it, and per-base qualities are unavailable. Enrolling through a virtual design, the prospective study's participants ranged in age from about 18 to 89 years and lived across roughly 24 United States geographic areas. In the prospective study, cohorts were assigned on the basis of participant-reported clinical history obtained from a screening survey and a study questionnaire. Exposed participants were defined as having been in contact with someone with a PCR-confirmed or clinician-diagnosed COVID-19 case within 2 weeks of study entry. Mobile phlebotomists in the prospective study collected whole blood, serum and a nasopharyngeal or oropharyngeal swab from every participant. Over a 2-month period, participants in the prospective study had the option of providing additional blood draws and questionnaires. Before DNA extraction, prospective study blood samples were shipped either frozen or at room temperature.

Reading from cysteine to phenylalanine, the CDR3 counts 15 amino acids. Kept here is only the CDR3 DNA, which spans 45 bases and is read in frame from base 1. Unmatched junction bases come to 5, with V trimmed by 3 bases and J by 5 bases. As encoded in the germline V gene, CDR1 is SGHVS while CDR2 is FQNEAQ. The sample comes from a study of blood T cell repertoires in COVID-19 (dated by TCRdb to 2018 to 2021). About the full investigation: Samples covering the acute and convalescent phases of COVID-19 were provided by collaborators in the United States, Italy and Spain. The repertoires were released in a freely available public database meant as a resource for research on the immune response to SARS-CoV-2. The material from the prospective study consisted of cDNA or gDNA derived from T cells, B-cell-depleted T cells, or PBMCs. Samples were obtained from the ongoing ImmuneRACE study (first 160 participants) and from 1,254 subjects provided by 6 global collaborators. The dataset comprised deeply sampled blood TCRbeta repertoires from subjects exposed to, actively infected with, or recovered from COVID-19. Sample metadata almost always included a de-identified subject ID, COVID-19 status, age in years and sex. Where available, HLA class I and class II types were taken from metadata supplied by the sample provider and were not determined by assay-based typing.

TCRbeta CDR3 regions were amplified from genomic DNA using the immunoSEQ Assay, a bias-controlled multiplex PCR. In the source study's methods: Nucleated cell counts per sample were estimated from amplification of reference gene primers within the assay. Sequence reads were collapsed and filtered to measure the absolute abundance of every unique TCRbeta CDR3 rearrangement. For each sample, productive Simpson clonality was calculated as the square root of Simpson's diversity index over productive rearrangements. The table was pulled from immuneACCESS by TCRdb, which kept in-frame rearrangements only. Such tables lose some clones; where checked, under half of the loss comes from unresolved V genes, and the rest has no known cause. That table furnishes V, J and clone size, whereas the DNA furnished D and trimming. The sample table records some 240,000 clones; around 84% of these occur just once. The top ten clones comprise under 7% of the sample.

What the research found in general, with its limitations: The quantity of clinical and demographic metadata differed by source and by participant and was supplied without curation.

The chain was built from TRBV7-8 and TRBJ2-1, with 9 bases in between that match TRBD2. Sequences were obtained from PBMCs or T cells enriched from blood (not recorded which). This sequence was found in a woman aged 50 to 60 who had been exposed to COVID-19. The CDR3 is CASSLATSGHNEQFF. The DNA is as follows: TGTGCCAGCAGCTTGGCGACTAGCGGTCACAATGAGCAGTTCTTC.